This entry lists 7 T cell receptor beta chains sequenced from one sample in a study of cytomegalovirus exposure and HLA in healthy donors. PCR amplification relied on 60 Vbeta primers (plus 13 Jbeta primers). Here immunoSEQ multiplex PCR was the method, and the copy in TCRdb shows in-frame clones only, minus some. Its table records roughly 120,000 clones. Sequenced material: PBMCs. The receptors stem from a man under 40 in good health and CMV-seronegative.

The chain links TRBV5-6 to TRBJ2-7; D might be TRBD2 (6 bases). CDR1 and CDR2 from the germline V gene are SGHDT and YYEEEE. This CDR3 has 13 amino acids. The V end lost 0 bases, the J end lost 3 bases, and 7 bases lay between the germline ends. CDR3 sequence: CASSLGTNYEQYF. The CDR3 DNA reads TGTGCCAGCAGCTTGGGGACTAACTACGAGCAGTACTTC.

The rearrangement uses TRBV7-6 and TRBJ2-5, with TRBD2 identical over 7 bases. The end of the DNA fits TRBJ2-7 better, so the J call may be wrong. This CDR3 region has 14 residues. The germline gives CDR1 SGHVS, CDR2 FNYEAQ. Here the CDR3 DNA reads TGTGCCAGCAGCGTGGACTCAGCGGGGAGCGAGCAGTACTTC. Translating it yields CASSVDSAGSEQYF.

The chain recombines TRBV6-4 with TRBJ2-2, with D unresolved. This CDR3 contains 14 residues. Germline V CDR1 and CDR2: MRHNA, SNTAGT. V dropped 11 bases and J dropped 2 bases, with 15 bases sitting between them. CDR3 DNA: TGTGCCTCCCAGACGGGTTCTAACACCGGGGAGCTGTTTTTT. Protein: CASQTGSNTGELFF.

The chain recombines TRBV30 with TRBJ2-1; the D gene is possibly TRBD2 (5 bases). Germline lookup yields CDR1 GTSNPN and CDR2 SVGIG (reference sequence). This CDR3 has 14 residues. V was pared by 6 bases and J by 5 bases, with 17 bases between. The CDR3 nucleotides are TGTGCCTGCCTTCCGCGGGTGTCGAACAATGAGCAGTTCTTC. Its protein product is CACLPRVSNNEQFF. The full variable domain, with the rest looked up from reference TRBV30 and TRBJ2-1, is SQTIHQWPATLVQPVGSPLSLECTVEGTSNPNLYWYRQAAGRGLQLLFYSVGIGQISSEVPQNLSASRPQDRQFILSSKKLLLSDSGFYLCACLPRVSNNEQFFGPGTRLTVL.

J is TRBJ1-2 and V is TRBV29-1, with 11 bases matching TRBD1. With V trimmed by 7 bases and J by 7 bases, 8 bases remained unmatched. In germline, CDR1 is SQVTM, CDR2 ANQGSEA. The CDR3 has 13 amino acids. The DNA of the CDR3 is TGCAGCGCGGGACAGGGGGAACGGGCTGGCTACACCTTC. This encodes CSAGQGERAGYTF.

Here the CDR3 reads CASSSGQGALEQYF. The CDR3, as DNA: TGTGCCAGCAGCTCGGGACAGGGGGCGCTGGAGCAGTACTTC. V and J are TRBV6-5 and TRBJ2-7, with TRBD1 matching 12 bases. CDR3 size: 14 residues. Germline V lookup: CDR1 MNHEY, CDR2 SVGAGI. Trimming removed 6 bases from V and 7 bases from J; junction bases left unmatched: 7.

CDR3 in amino acids: CASSAPHVTYSYNEQFF. The CDR3 region has the DNA TGTGCCAGCAGTGCCCCCCACGTAACCTACTCCTACAATGAGCAGTTCTTC. The V call is TRBV28, the J call TRBJ2-1; D gene uncertain. This CDR3 comprises 17 residues. V lost 5 bases and J 0 bases, leaving 17 bases between the germline ends. The germline gives CDR1 MDHEN, CDR2 SYDVKM.